Shown below are 28 T cell receptor beta chains from a single sample sequenced in a study of vaccination effects on CD4 cells after COVID-19 (dated 2022 in TCRdb). The protocol used for the library was the immunoSEQ multiplex PCR assay. In its TCRdb copy, this immuneACCESS table keeps in-frame sequences only and misses some clones. Where compared with another copy, unresolved V genes explain less than half of these, and the others have no known cause. The sample table shows over 30,000 clones, and roughly 86% are seen once. The leading ten clones occupy approximately 1.6% of the sample. Their recognized antigens are unknown. In the ViraFEST assay, PBMC were stimulated with viral peptide pools, and antigen-specific CD4+ T cell clonotypes were then identified by expansion using TCR sequencing. After roughly 11 days of culture, CD4+ T cells were isolated with the EasySep CD4+ T cell isolation kit. Each participant got two doses of an mRNA SARS-CoV-2 vaccine, either BNT162b2 or mRNA-1273.

This specimen consisted of CD4+ T cells from PBMCs cultured with HCoV-NL63 spike peptides, obtained after COVID-19 vaccination. Per the publication, the cell subset or site label means: HCoV-NL63 spike overlapping peptide pool stimulation. These receptors were obtained from a human donor who received a COVID-19 vaccine. Some clones in this sample may be carry-over from other donors' samples.

This sequence joins TRBV7-2 and TRBJ2-1, with TRBD2 matching 11 bases. CDR3 size: 16 residues. The V segment lost 4 bases and the J segment 2 bases; nucleotides outside the gene matches: 4. The germline V gene encodes CDR1 SGHTA and CDR2 FQGNSA. CDR3 DNA sequence: TGTGCCAGCAGCTATCGACTAGCGGGGACCTACAATGAGCAGTTCTTC. Residues: CASSYRLAGTYNEQFF.

This clone was recorded once. This chain connects TRBV6-2 or TRBV6-3 to TRBJ2-3; TRBD2 might be the D (5 bases). V lost 0 bases and J lost 1, with 17 bases in between. The germline V gene encodes CDR1 MNHEY and CDR2 SVGEGT. The CDR3 extends over 18 amino acids. In nucleotides, the CDR3 is TGTGCCAGCAGTTACTCTATGGCCCGGGAACCAGGCACAGATACGCAGTATTTT. This codes for CASSYSMAREPGTDTQYF.

A few counts support this clone. V gene TRBV11-1 combines with J gene TRBJ2-7, with TRBD1 as a possible D gene (5 bases). Trimming left V 5 bases short and J 5 bases short, with 13 bases between. CDR3 length equals 13 residues. The V gene's germline CDR1 is SGHAT and CDR2 FQDESV (reference sequence). CDR3 sequence: CASSATRVNEQYV. The CDR3 bases are TGTGCCAGCAGCGCGACCAGGGTCAACGAGCAGTACGTC.

The rearrangement links TRBV7-2 to TRBJ2-2; D call uncertain. Per germline, CDR1 SGHTA and CDR2 FQGNSA. V gave up 5 bases and J gave up 3 bases, with 13 bases separating them. This CDR3 has 15 residues. CDR3 in DNA: TGTGCCAGCAGCGCCCTGGGTGGGGACACCGGGGAGCTGTTTTTT. Translation: CASSALGGDTGELFF.

This chain links TRBV18 with TRBJ2-5, with TRBD1 matching over 9 bases. J was trimmed by 6 bases and V by 6 bases; bases with no gene match: 8. The CDR3 is 14 residues long. Looked up from germline, CDR1 is KGHSH and CDR2 is LQKENI. The chain's CDR3 is CASSRDRDMKTQYF. The CDR3 nucleotides are TGTGCCAGCTCCCGGGACAGGGACATGAAGACCCAGTACTTC.

The chain employs TRBV5-1 and TRBJ1-2, with D uncertain. CDR3 size: 12 residues. CDR1 SGHRS and CDR2 YFSETQ come from the germline V gene. V was cut by 5 bases and J by 6 bases, with 11 bases left in between. The CDR3 DNA is TGCGCCAGCAGTGTGGGTTCGGATGGCTACACCTTC. Translating gives CASSVGSDGYTF.

The rearrangement links TRBV7-2 to TRBJ1-1; D is unresolved. From germline, CDR1 is SGHTA and CDR2 FQGNSA. The CDR3 has 14 residues. V was cut by 5 bases and J by 1 base, with 11 bases left in between. The CDR3 DNA sequence: TGTGCCAGCAGCCCGGAACCGGGGAACACTGAAGCTTTCTTT. Its translation: CASSPEPGNTEAFF.

The V call is TRBV5-1, the J call TRBJ2-3, with D maybe TRBD2 (6 bases). Trimming left V 4 bases short and J 2 bases short, with 14 bases between. The CDR3 has 15 residues. Germline V lookup: CDR1 SGHRS, CDR2 YFSETQ. This CDR3 reads CASSPTSPYTDTQYF. CDR3 in DNA: TGCGCCAGCAGCCCGACTAGTCCCTACACAGATACGCAGTATTTT.

This clone was seen more than once but under ten times. The genes are TRBV28 and TRBJ2-5, with TRBD1 matching 8 bases. There are 13 residues in the CDR3. Trimming at V came to 5 bases and at J to 6 bases, leaving 5 bases not matched to a gene. In germline, CDR1 is MDHEN, CDR2 SYDVKM. The CDR3 DNA follows: TGTGCCAGCAGTCCTACAGGGGGGAAGACCCAGTACTTC. Protein product: CASSPTGGKTQYF.

V gene TRBV12-5 combines with J gene TRBJ1-5, with D unresolved. The CDR3 has 19 residues. Germline CDR1 and CDR2: LGHNT and FRNRAP. Trimming left V 0 bases short and J 0 bases short, with 18 bases between. CDR3 residues: CASGLVRDGSPYSNQPQHF. The DNA of the CDR3 is TGTGCTAGTGGTTTGGTACGTGACGGTTCTCCGTATAGCAATCAGCCCCAGCATTTT.

This chain connects TRBV24-1 to TRBJ2-5; a weak D match, TRBD1 (6 bases). Trimming left V 6 bases short and J 2 bases short, with 12 bases between. The CDR3 runs to 14 residues. CDR1 KGHDR and CDR2 SFDVKD come from the germline V gene. The chain's CDR3 is CATSPAGVQETQYF. The CDR3 DNA sequence: TGTGCCACCAGTCCGGCAGGGGTACAAGAGACCCAGTACTTC.

The chain carries TRBV3-1 (or the pseudogene TRBV3-2) and TRBJ1-3; D possibly corresponds to TRBD1 (6 bases). Trimming left V 0 bases short and J 2 bases short, with 17 bases between. CDR1 and CDR2 from the germline V gene are LGHDT and YNNKEL (reference sequence). CDR3 size: 18 residues. The CDR3 DNA follows: TGTGCCAGCAGCCAAGATATCCCCCTGGCAGGGGCTGGAAACACCATATATTTT. Its protein is CASSQDIPLAGAGNTIYF.

This rearrangement joins TRBV5-1 to TRBJ2-1; 7 nucleotides match TRBD2. Trimming cost V 1 base and J 4 bases; bases outside gene matches: 14. Germline V gene lookup returns CDR1 SGHRS and CDR2 YFSETQ. The length of the CDR3 is 18 residues. The CDR3 reads CASSLPAFGGDGYNEQFF. CDR3 nucleotides: TGCGCCAGCAGCTTGCCAGCATTTGGGGGGGATGGGTACAATGAGCAGTTCTTC.

The V gene is TRBV12-3 or TRBV12-4, the J gene TRBJ1-2; no firm D call. V lost 10 bases to trimming and J lost 3 bases, with 12 bases between them. The CDR3 contains 12 residues. CDR3 nucleotide sequence: TGTGCCACCTGGACGGAAGACTATGGCTACACCTTC. Amino acid sequence: CATWTEDYGYTF.

The chain combines TRBV30 with TRBJ1-4; D may be TRBD1 (6 bases). The V gene lost 5 bases and the J gene lost 0 bases, with 10 bases spanning the gap. This CDR3 has 14 amino acids. Germline CDR1 and CDR2: GTSNPN and SVGIG (reference sequence). DNA for the CDR3: TGTGCCTGGGGACAGTTTGCAACTAATGAAAAACTGTTTTTT. Translated, it gives CAWGQFATNEKLFF.

The chain carries TRBV5-5 and TRBJ2-5; 7 bases fit TRBD1. Germline V gives CDR1 SGHKS, CDR2 YYEKEE (reference sequence). The CDR3 totals 17 residues. V lost 0 bases to trimming and J lost 5 bases; unmatched junction nucleotides: 13. CDR3 residues: CASSLGTLTGPGETQYF. CDR3 sequence (DNA): TGTGCCAGCAGCTTGGGGACCCTGACAGGGCCGGGGGAGACCCAGTACTTC.

The chain recombines TRBV6-5 with TRBJ1-5; TRBD1 aligns across 10 bases. This CDR3 has 15 residues. Germline lookup yields CDR1 MNHEY and CDR2 SVGAGI. J was trimmed by 5 bases and V by 4 bases; bases with no gene match: 5. The DNA of the CDR3 is TGTGCCAGCAGTTTCCTCGGACAGGGGGATCAGCCCCAGCATTTT. It is translated as CASSFLGQGDQPQHF.

CDR3 sequence reads: CASSPRGGNQFF. The CDR3 coding sequence is TGTGCCAGCAGCCCGCGGGGGGGCAATCAGTTCTTC. The gene calls are TRBV11-3 and TRBJ2-1; 9 bases match TRBD2. The germline CDR1 and CDR2 sequences are SGHNT and YENEEA. V lost 5 bases, J lost 13 bases, and 6 bases stayed unmatched. The CDR3 spans 12 residues. The whole variable domain, filled in from reference TRBV11-3 and TRBJ2-1, reads EAGVVQSPRYKIIEKKQPVAFWCNPISGHNTLYWYLQNLGQGPELLIRYENEEAVDDSQLPKDRFSAERLKGVDSTLKIQPAELGDSAVYLCASSPRGGNQFFGPGTRLTVL.

V and J are TRBV7-2 and TRBJ1-2, with unresolved D. In germline, CDR1 is SGHTA, CDR2 FQGNSA. The germline V and J ends were trimmed by 1 base and 2 bases, with 11 bases remaining between them. The CDR3 is made up of 15 amino acids. The CDR3 loop is CASSLVRGSNYGYTF. The CDR3 nucleotides are TGTGCCAGCAGCTTAGTCCGGGGAAGCAACTATGGCTACACCTTC.

This clone appeared once. CDR3 in amino acids: CASSSLAGTHQPQHF. The CDR3 DNA sequence: TGTGCCAGCAGTTCCTTGGCAGGGACCCATCAGCCCCAGCATTTT. This chain connects TRBV6-5 to TRBJ1-5; D is possibly TRBD1 (5 bases). Germline-derived CDR1 and CDR2 are MNHEY and SVGAGI. This CDR3 is 15 amino acids long. V lost 4 bases to trimming and J lost 5 bases, with 15 bases between them.

V usage is TRBV28 and J usage is TRBJ2-3; D is ambiguous. Germline lookup yields CDR1 MDHEN and CDR2 SYDVKM. V lost 6 bases and J 2 bases, leaving 9 bases between the germline ends. The CDR3 loop spans 13 amino acids. CDR3 protein: CASRTENTDTQYF. In nucleotides, the CDR3 is TGTGCCAGCAGGACGGAAAACACAGATACGCAGTATTTT.

The chain links TRBV11-2 to TRBJ1-3; perhaps TRBD1 as D (5 bases). Germline values: CDR1 SGHAT, CDR2 FQNNGV. This CDR3 region has 15 residues. Trimming took 7 bases from V and 2 from J, leaving 15 bases between them. The CDR3 sequence is CASTQTRGAGNTIYF. CDR3 nucleotide sequence: TGTGCCAGCACACAGACCCGGGGGGCTGGAAACACCATATATTTT. The variable domain in full, with the rest retrieved from reference TRBV11-2 and TRBJ1-3, is EAGVAQSPRYKIIEKRQSVAFWCNPISGHATLYWYQQILGQGPKLLIQFQNNGVVDDSQLPKDRFSAERLKGVDSTLKIQPAKLEDSAVYLCASTQTRGAGNTIYFGEGSWLTVV.

V gene TRBV14 combines with J gene TRBJ2-3; TRBD2 is a possible D gene (6 bases). Per germline, CDR1 SGHDN and CDR2 FVKESK. Trimming shortened V by 4 bases and J by 0 bases, and 8 bases separated the two germline ends. This CDR3 comprises 14 residues. The chain's CDR3 is CASSRLGSTDTQYF. The CDR3, as DNA: TGTGCCAGCAGCCGACTAGGAAGCACAGATACGCAGTATTTT.

This chain connects TRBV24-1 to TRBJ2-5; D not resolved. V was pared by 2 bases and J by 7 bases, with 16 bases between. CDR1 and CDR2 (germline): KGHDR, SFDVKD. The CDR3 sequence is 15 residues long. The CDR3 spells CATSDSGPQKATQYF. The CDR3 DNA sequence: TGTGCCACCAGTGATTCCGGGCCCCAGAAGGCGACCCAGTACTTC.

V and J are TRBV7-2 and TRBJ1-3; maybe TRBD1 (6 bases). Looked up from germline, CDR1 is SGHTA and CDR2 is FQGNSA. The CDR3 length is 14 residues. V lost 3 bases to trimming and J lost 8 bases, with 14 bases between them. The CDR3 sequence is CASSLTGRIDTIYF. Here the CDR3 DNA reads TGTGCCAGCAGCTTGACAGGTAGAATCGACACCATATATTTT.

Within the sample, this clone is medium-sized. This sample includes further DNA sequences coding for the same CDR3. The chain recombines TRBV5-1 with TRBJ2-6; no definite D call. The CDR3 extends over 14 amino acids. Germline V lookup: CDR1 SGHRS, CDR2 YFSETQ. V shed 4 bases and J shed 0 bases, with 5 bases lying between them. The CDR3 here is CASSVYSGANVLTF. The CDR3 DNA follows: TGCGCCAGCAGCGTCTACTCTGGGGCCAACGTCCTGACTTTC.

The chain uses TRBV18 and TRBJ1-1; 10 bases agree with TRBD1. Looked up from germline, CDR1 is KGHSH and CDR2 is LQKENI. V lost 3 bases and J lost 4; bases outside the gene matches: 5. This CDR3 is built from 15 residues. Written as DNA, the CDR3 is TGTGCCAGCTCACCGTTGGGACAGGGGAGCACTGAAGCTTTCTTT. Amino acids: CASSPLGQGSTEAFF.

The rearrangement links TRBV7-9 to TRBJ1-2; D perhaps matches TRBD1 (5 bases). The CDR3 extends over 13 amino acids. Germline CDR1 and CDR2: SEHNR and FQNEAQ (reference sequence). V was pared by 2 bases and J by 7 bases, with 11 bases between. The DNA for the CDR3 is TGTGCCAGCAGCTTAATAGGGGAAGCTGGCTACACCTTC. Translated, it gives CASSLIGEAGYTF.